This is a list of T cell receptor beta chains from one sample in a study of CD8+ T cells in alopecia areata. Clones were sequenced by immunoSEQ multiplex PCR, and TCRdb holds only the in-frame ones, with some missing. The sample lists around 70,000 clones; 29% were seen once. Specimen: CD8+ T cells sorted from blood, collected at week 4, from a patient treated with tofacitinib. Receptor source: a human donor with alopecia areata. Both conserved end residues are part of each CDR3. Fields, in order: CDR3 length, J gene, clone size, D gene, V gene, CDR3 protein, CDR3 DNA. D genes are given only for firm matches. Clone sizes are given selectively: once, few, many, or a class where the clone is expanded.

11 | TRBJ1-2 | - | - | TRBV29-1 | CSVETGPECTF | TGCAGCGTTGAGACAGGCCCCGAGTGCACCTTC
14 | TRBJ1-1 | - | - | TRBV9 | CASSVGGGLTEAFF | TGTGCCAGCAGCGTAGGGGGAGGACTGACTGAAGCTTTCTTT
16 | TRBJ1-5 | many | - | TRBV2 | CASSEGWGLDNQPQHF | TGTGCCAGCAGTGAAGGGTGGGGGCTTGACAATCAGCCCCAGCATTTT
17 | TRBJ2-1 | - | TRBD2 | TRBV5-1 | CASSLAGSGVSYNEQFF | TGCGCCAGCAGCTTGGCCGGTAGCGGGGTCTCCTACAATGAGCAGTTCTTC
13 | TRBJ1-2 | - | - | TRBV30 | CAWSVSIDYGYTF | TGTGCCTGGAGTGTCTCGATAGACTATGGCTACACCTTC
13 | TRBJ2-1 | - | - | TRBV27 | CASSPGSGYEQFF | TGTGCCAGCAGTCCGGGGAGTGGGTATGAGCAGTTCTTC
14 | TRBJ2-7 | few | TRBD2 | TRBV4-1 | CASSSREGPYEQYF | TGCGCCAGCAGTTCCAGGGAGGGCCCCTACGAGCAGTACTTC
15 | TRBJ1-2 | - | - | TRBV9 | CASSAQGRLFYGYTF | TGTGCCAGCAGCGCCCAGGGGCGGCTATTCTATGGCTACACCTTC
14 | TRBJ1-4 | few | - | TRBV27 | CASSPHSPNEKLFF | TGTGCCAGCAGTCCCCACTCTCCGAATGAAAAACTGTTTTTT
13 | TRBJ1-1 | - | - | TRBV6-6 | CASSYSARTEAFF | TGTGCCAGCAGTTACTCTGCAAGGACTGAAGCTTTCTTT
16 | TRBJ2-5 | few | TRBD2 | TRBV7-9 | CASSLGRLAGKETQYF | TGTGCCAGCAGCTTAGGGCGACTAGCGGGTAAAGAGACCCAGTACTTC
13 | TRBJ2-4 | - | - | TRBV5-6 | CASSFGTENIQYF | TGTGCCAGCAGCTTCGGGACCGAAAACATTCAGTACTTC
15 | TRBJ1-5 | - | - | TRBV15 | CATSRDRGSGQPQHF | TGTGCCACCAGCAGAGATCGAGGGTCGGGTCAGCCCCAGCATTTT
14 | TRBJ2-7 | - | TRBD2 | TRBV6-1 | CASKPGLAAYEQYF | TGTGCCAGCAAACCGGGACTAGCGGCCTACGAGCAGTACTTC
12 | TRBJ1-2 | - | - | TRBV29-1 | CSVGPKPHYYTF | TGCAGCGTTGGTCCAAAGCCACACTATTACACCTTC
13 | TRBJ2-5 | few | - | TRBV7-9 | CASSADIHQTQYF | TGTGCCAGCAGCGCGGACATACACCAGACCCAGTACTTC